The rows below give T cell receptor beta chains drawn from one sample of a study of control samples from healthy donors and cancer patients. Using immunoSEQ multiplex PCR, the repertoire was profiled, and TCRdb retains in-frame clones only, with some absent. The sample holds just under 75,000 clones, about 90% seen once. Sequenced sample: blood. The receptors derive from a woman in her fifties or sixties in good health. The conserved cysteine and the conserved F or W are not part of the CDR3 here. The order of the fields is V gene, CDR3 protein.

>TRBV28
ASSLSGRTNGYT
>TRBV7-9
ASRLLETQY
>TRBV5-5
ASSLAEGAAVYGYT
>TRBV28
ASSEPTGTIY
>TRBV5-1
ASSRSTAVYEQY
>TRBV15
ATCRLAGDHEQY
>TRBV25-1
ASSQGQGSVGTEAF
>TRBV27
ASKANPGILGGYT
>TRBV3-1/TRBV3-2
ASSQHRGKNSPLH
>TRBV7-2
ASSLVKGFGNEQF
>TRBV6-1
ASSEALLASYGYT
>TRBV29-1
SVDNRGPETQY
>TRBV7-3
ASSLRPPGGGSPLH
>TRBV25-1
ASSTTFPNTGELF
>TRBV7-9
ASSFWEGAYEQY
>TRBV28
ASSTTTEQPQH
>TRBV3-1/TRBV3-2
ASSPGAFPRNQPQH
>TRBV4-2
ASSPAAGDPVPDDYGYT
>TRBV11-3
ASSLTSGTYNEQF
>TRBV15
ATSRQQGANVLT
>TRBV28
ASSWGQGARDEQF
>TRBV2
ASSASAGGSGELF
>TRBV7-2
ASSPGGLAGTHEQY
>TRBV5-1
ASSLTAPRGGYT
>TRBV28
ASSSGSEQF
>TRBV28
ASSLGQGGQPQH
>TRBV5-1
ASSLTVGTEKLF
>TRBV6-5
ASGGGTDTQY
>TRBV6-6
ASSYGGLIPDTQY
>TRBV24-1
ATSDPRTGRETQY
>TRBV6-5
ASSYSRGATYGYT
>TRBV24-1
ATSGGAAGYT
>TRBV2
ASSEGSGSTEQY
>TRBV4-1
ASSEPGLWSVYGYT
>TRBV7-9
ASSSRSGGGGYT
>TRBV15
ATSRELGPWPNYGYT
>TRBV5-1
ASSPQGGSYEQY